What follows are 27 T cell receptor beta chains derived from one specimen sequenced in a study of blood T cells in healthy people across ages. A second 7 to 11 cycle PCR used barcoded and J-beta primers. TCRdb re-called the 5' RACE reads through MiXCR, storing one row per CDR3 protein. This repertoire shows about 1,800,000 distinct CDR3 sequences, 25% to 30% found once; its top ten account for 7.7%. The sequencing sample was made of blood. These receptors were obtained from a young woman in good health.

This clonotype was seen more than once but under ten times. The chain is built from TRBV30 and TRBJ2-1; TRBD1 agrees at 9 bases. The ends lost 1 base at V and 13 bases at J; junction bases unmatched: 2. Germline V gene lookup returns CDR1 GTSNPN and CDR2 SVGIG (reference sequence). The CDR3 totals 11 residues. CDR3 sequence (DNA): TGTGCCTGGAGTGGGACAGGGGACCAGTTCTTC. As protein: CAWSGTGDQFF.

This clonotype was seen many times. The chain couples TRBV7-2 to TRBJ2-7; maybe TRBD1 (6 bases). Trimming shortened V by 6 bases and J by 5 bases, and 14 bases separated the two germline ends. CDR3 length: 13 residues. The germline V gene encodes CDR1 SGHTA and CDR2 FQGNSA. The CDR3 nucleotides are TGTGCCAGCAGTCCGACAGGAGGCGACGAGCAGTACTTC. As protein: CASSPTGGDEQYF.

This clonotype showed up just a few times. The rearrangement links TRBV6-5 to TRBJ1-5, with a possible D match to TRBD1 (6 bases). This CDR3 has 14 amino acids. Germline V gives CDR1 MNHEY, CDR2 SVGAGI. V was clipped by 6 bases and J by 7 bases, with 16 bases between them. In DNA, the CDR3 is TGTGCCAGCAGGCTACAGGGAGGCGCCCAGCCCCAGCATTTT. Amino acid sequence: CASRLQGGAQPQHF.

This clonotype was detected ten times or more. CDR3 in amino acids: CSARGTLPAQYF. The CDR3 region has the DNA TGCAGCGCCCGGGGGACTCTCCCCGCGCAGTATTTT. The chain joins TRBV29-1 to TRBJ2-3, with a weak D call TRBD2 (6 bases). Trimming took 7 bases from V and 10 from J, leaving 18 bases between them. There are 12 residues in the CDR3. Looked up from germline, CDR1 is SQVTM and CDR2 is ANQGSEA.

This clonotype was counted many times. The V call is TRBV4-3, the J call TRBJ2-7; tentative D call: TRBD1 (5 bases). The CDR3 covers 15 residues. V was trimmed by 0 bases and J by 5 bases, leaving 14 bases between them. Germline CDR1 LGHNA, CDR2 YSLEER. The DNA for the CDR3 is TGCGCCAGCAGCCAAGATGGGGCGACTGGCGACGAGCAGTACTTC. Its protein is CASSQDGATGDEQYF.

This clonotype was detected a few times. The chain employs TRBV5-5 and TRBJ2-7; D perhaps matches TRBD1 (5 bases). The better agreement between TRBJ2-5 and the DNA end casts doubt on the J call. Germline loops: CDR1 SGHKS, CDR2 YYEKEE (reference sequence). The CDR3 length is 15 residues. This CDR3 is CASSFPGSGVETQYF. In nucleotides, the CDR3 is TGTGCCAGCAGCTTCCCAGGGTCTGGGGTAGAGACCCAGTACTTC.

This clonotype appeared many times. The chain employs TRBV12-3 or TRBV12-4 and TRBJ2-1; the D is unclear. The ends were cut back, 6 bases at V and 6 bases at J, with 12 bases in the middle. The CDR3 length is 13 residues. The CDR3 DNA reads TGTGCCAGCAGGGTAGGCAGGCCCAATGAGCAGTTCTTC. Translation gives CASRVGRPNEQFF.

Only a few counts were recorded for this clonotype. The V and J genes are TRBV7-8 and TRBJ1-5; D is undetermined. Trimming removed 2 bases from V and 7 bases from J, with 6 bases in between. From germline, CDR1 is SGHVS and CDR2 FQNEAQ. This CDR3 is 12 amino acids long. The CDR3 DNA follows: TGTGCCAGCAGCTTACTTTGGCAGCCCCAGCATTTT. It is translated as CASSLLWQPQHF.

This clonotype has only a few counts. The V call is TRBV28, the J call TRBJ2-7; D remains unclear. Per germline, CDR1 MDHEN and CDR2 SYDVKM. Trimming stripped 9 bases from V and 6 bases from J, with 15 bases between. CDR3 length: 12 amino acids. As DNA, the CDR3 is TGTGCCAGTACCCTCGGCCCTTTCGAGCAGTACTTC. It yields the protein CASTLGPFEQYF.

The chain links TRBV2 to TRBJ2-1; D ambiguous. Germline V CDR1 and CDR2: SNHLY, FYNNEI. The V gene lost 0 bases and the J gene lost 11 bases, with 14 bases spanning the gap. The CDR3 runs to 14 residues. CDR3 sequence (DNA): TGTGCCAGCAGTGAAGCGCGGCTACCAGCGCAGCAGTTCTTC. Its protein product is CASSEARLPAQQFF.

The CDR3 nucleotides are TGTGCCAGCTCCCCCCAGGGGCAGAACACTGAAGCTTTCTTT. It specifies CASSPQGQNTEAFF. This sequence joins TRBV18 and TRBJ1-1; the D gene is possibly TRBD1 (6 bases). The CDR3 covers 14 residues. Germline assignment: CDR1 KGHSH and CDR2 LQKENI. Trimming stripped 6 bases from V and 1 base from J, with 12 bases between.

This clonotype was observed a handful of times. The J gene is TRBJ2-7, the V gene TRBV27; D is uncertain. V lost 7 bases and J lost 2, with 9 bases in between. The germline gives CDR1 MNHEY, CDR2 SMNVEV (reference sequence). CDR3 length: 12 amino acids. The CDR3 sequence: CASTPNTYEQYF. The CDR3 nucleotides are TGTGCCAGCACCCCCAATACCTACGAGCAGTACTTC.

A few counts support this clonotype. This sequence joins TRBV4-1 and TRBJ2-7, with 7 bases matching TRBD2. Germline V lookup: CDR1 MGHRA, CDR2 YSYEKL. The CDR3 length is 16 residues. V shed 4 bases and J 5 bases; nucleotides not matched to a gene: 14. The CDR3 DNA reads as TGCGCCAGCAGCCGCTTGGGGGGGACGTCCGGCGACGAGCAGTACTTC. Translation: CASSRLGGTSGDEQYF.

The chain combines TRBV4-1 with TRBJ1-5; the match to TRBD1 covers 7 bases. CDR3 size: 17 residues. V shed 6 bases, J shed 3 bases, and the junction held 14 bases outside the gene matches. CDR1 is MGHRA and CDR2 is YSYEKL in the germline V gene. Here the CDR3 DNA reads TGCGCCAGCAGTCCCTCGGGTAGGACAGGAGACAATCAGCCCCAGCATTTT. Its translation: CASSPSGRTGDNQPQHF.

This chain joins TRBV6-2 or TRBV6-3 and TRBJ2-1; a weak D match, TRBD1 (5 bases). From germline, CDR1 is MNHEY and CDR2 SVGEGT. V was cut by 6 bases and J by 9 bases, with 15 bases left in between. This CDR3 is 13 amino acids long. The CDR3 nucleotides are TGTGCCAGCAGAGTTACAGGCCGCGGTGAGCAGTTCTTC. Translating it yields CASRVTGRGEQFF.

As concerns this clonotype: A much larger clone lies a single base off, so this may be a read error. The chain recombines TRBV6-5 with TRBJ2-1, with D maybe TRBD2 (5 bases). The CDR3 runs to 12 residues. Per germline, CDR1 MNHEY and CDR2 SVGAGI. CDR3 residues: CASEGSYSEQFF. The CDR3 region has the DNA TGTGCCAGCGAGGGATCCTACAGTGAGCAGTTCTTC.

This clonotype was seen a handful of times. CDR3 protein: CAISEPDRVSEQYF. In DNA, the CDR3 is TGTGCCATCAGTGAGCCGGACAGGGTCAGCGAGCAGTACTTC. The V gene is TRBV10-3, the J gene TRBJ2-5; 8 positions match TRBD1. TRBJ2-7 explains the end of the DNA better; the J call may be wrong. CDR1 and CDR2 from the germline V gene are ENHRY and SYGVKD. The CDR3 loop spans 14 amino acids.

The CDR3 region has the DNA TGTGCCATCAGCTTCCTTCCCGGGGAGCTGTTTTTT. Translation gives CAISFLPGELFF. The chain links TRBV10-3 to TRBJ2-2; D not resolved. CDR1 is ENHRY and CDR2 is SYGVKD in the germline V gene. V was trimmed by 6 bases and J by 6 bases, leaving 8 bases between them. The CDR3 spans 12 residues.

In its sample, this clonotype was seen a few times. The V call is TRBV20-1, the J call TRBJ1-1; D remains unclear. Trimming removed 2 bases from V and 0 bases from J, with 10 bases in between. The CDR3 runs 14 residues. CDR1 DFQATT and CDR2 SNEGSKA come from the germline V gene (reference sequence). The CDR3 is CSARNPSMNTEAFF. The DNA for the CDR3 is TGCAGTGCTAGAAATCCTAGCATGAACACTGAAGCTTTCTTT.

The V and J genes are TRBV20-1 and TRBJ2-7; TRBD2 matches 7 bases. This CDR3 spans 14 amino acids. After removal of 4 bases from V and 4 bases from J, the junction contained 10 bases not matched to a gene. CDR1 and CDR2 from the germline V gene are DFQATT and SNEGSKA (reference sequence). CDR3 in amino acids: CSATSRAGAYEQYF. As DNA, the CDR3 is TGCAGTGCTACCTCGAGGGCGGGAGCGTACGAGCAGTACTTC.

At least ten counts were recorded for this clonotype. J is TRBJ2-1 and V is TRBV7-6; D unresolved. V lost 3 bases, J lost 0 bases, and 9 bases lay in between. This CDR3 spans 15 amino acids. From germline, CDR1 is SGHVS and CDR2 FNYEAQ. CDR3 residues: CASSFKSSSYNEQFF. The CDR3 DNA reads as TGTGCCAGCAGCTTTAAGTCGAGCTCCTACAATGAGCAGTTCTTC.

This clonotype was counted ten times or more. The chain is built from TRBV25-1 and TRBJ2-1; 12 positions agree with TRBD1. The V segment lost 4 bases and the J segment 15 bases; nucleotides outside the gene matches: 13. The CDR3 is made up of 15 amino acids. Germline assignment: CDR1 MGHDK and CDR2 SYGVNS. For the CDR3, the DNA is TGTGCCAGCAGTGCCGGGACAGGGGGCCTGTGGCCCCTGTTCTTC. Its protein is CASSAGTGGLWPLFF.

The sample holds many counts of this clonotype. Its ends do not fully match the called genes, so a read error is possible. The chain employs TRBV4-3 and TRBJ2-3; 8 bases agree with TRBD1. Germline CDR1 reads LGHNA; CDR2 reads YSLEER. The CDR3 sequence is 14 residues long. CDR3 sequence reads: CASSQDRATDTQYF. CDR3 DNA: TGTGCCAGCAGTCAGGACAGGGCCACAGATACGCAGTATTTT.

This clonotype has at least ten counts. This chain joins TRBV4-3 and TRBJ2-7; TRBD2 matches 7 bases. J was trimmed by 1 base and V by 3 bases; bases with no gene match: 12. This CDR3 is built from 17 residues. The germline gives CDR1 LGHNA, CDR2 YSLEER. The CDR3 here is CASSQGGPSGGSYEQYF. The CDR3 DNA reads TGCGCCAGCAGCCAGGGGGGTCCTAGCGGCGGTTCCTACGAGCAGTACTTC.

Note on this clonotype: The junction departs from germline at one end; a sequencing error may be responsible. The genes are TRBV13 and TRBJ2-5; weak D call: TRBD1 (8 bases). The J call may be in error: the DNA end matches TRBJ2-7 better. Looked up from germline, CDR1 is PRHDT and CDR2 is FYEKMQ (reference sequence). The CDR3 totals 14 residues. The CDR3 sequence is CTSSPGGQVYEQYF. In nucleotides, the CDR3 is TGTACCAGCAGCCCGGGGGGACAGGTCTACGAGCAGTACTTC.

This clonotype has just a few counts. The V and J genes are TRBV6-1 and TRBJ2-7, with D unclear. Gene TRBJ2-5 matches the end of the DNA better, so the J call may be wrong. This CDR3 spans 13 amino acids. Germline V gene sequence: CDR1 MNHNS, CDR2 SASEGT. The chain's CDR3 is CASSEGTHRTQYF. CDR3 nucleotides: TGTGCCAGCAGTGAAGGGACCCATAGGACCCAGTACTTC.

Turning to this clonotype: A much larger clone lies one base from this, so it may be a read error. The rearrangement joins TRBV20-1 to TRBJ2-3; 11 nucleotides align to TRBD2. Germline lookup yields CDR1 DFQATT and CDR2 SNEGSKA (reference sequence). The CDR3 loop spans 14 amino acids. CDR3 bases: TGCAGTGCTGCCGGGACTAGCGGCACAGATACGCGGTATTTT. Translating it yields CSAAGTSGTDTRYF.